What follows are 21 T cell receptor beta chains derived from one specimen sequenced in a study of cytomegalovirus exposure and HLA in healthy donors. Use of 60 Vbeta and 13 Jbeta primers characterized the PCR. The repertoire was sequenced with immunoSEQ multiplex PCR; TCRdb's copy has only in-frame clones and lacks some. The sample has over 200,000 clones, 70% to 85% seen once. Sample: PBMCs. These receptors were obtained from a woman in her thirties or forties in good health and CMV-seronegative.

V gene TRBV2 combines with J gene TRBJ1-4, with TRBD1 as a possible D gene (6 bases). Between the trimmed V and J ends, which lost 6 bases and 4 bases, there was a span of 12 bases. In germline, CDR1 is SNHLY, CDR2 FYNNEI. This CDR3 spans 14 amino acids. CDR3 amino acids: CASSLGAINEKLFF. CDR3 nucleotides: TGTGCCAGCAGCTTGGGGGCTATTAATGAAAAACTGTTTTTT.

The chain has TRBV30 and TRBJ2-2, with D perhaps matching TRBD2 (6 bases). V was cut by 4 bases and J by 1 base, with 16 bases left in between. From germline, CDR1 is GTSNPN and CDR2 SVGIG (reference sequence). This CDR3 is built from 16 residues. The CDR3 protein is CAWKPLVGGNTGELFF. The CDR3 DNA follows: TGTGCCTGGAAACCCCTAGTGGGGGGGAACACCGGGGAGCTGTTTTTT.

The chain recombines TRBV18 with TRBJ1-1; 8 bases match TRBD1. The V gene end was trimmed by 6 bases and the J gene end by 3 bases; junction bases not matched to a gene: 6. This CDR3 spans 14 amino acids. The V gene's germline CDR1 is KGHSH and CDR2 LQKENI. The CDR3 nucleotides are TGTGCCAGCTCCGGCGAGACAGGGGACACTGAAGCTTTCTTT. It is translated as CASSGETGDTEAFF.

The chain carries TRBV6-1 and TRBJ1-5; 7 bases are a match to TRBD1. Trimming removed 6 bases from V and 5 bases from J; junction bases left unmatched: 4. This CDR3 region has 13 residues. Looked up from germline, CDR1 is MNHNS and CDR2 is SASEGT. This CDR3 is CASSDRVDQPQHF. CDR3 DNA sequence: TGTGCCAGCAGCGACAGGGTAGATCAGCCCCAGCATTTT.

V usage is TRBV5-6 and J usage is TRBJ2-1; 12 nucleotides align to TRBD2. The ends lost 3 bases at V and 4 bases at J; junction bases unmatched: 5. This CDR3 region has 16 residues. CDR1 and CDR2 from the germline V gene are SGHDT and YYEEEE. Here the CDR3 reads CASSSGTSGRYNEQFF. CDR3 DNA sequence: TGTGCCAGCAGCTCCGGGACTAGCGGGCGTTACAATGAGCAGTTCTTC.

The rearrangement links TRBV5-8 to TRBJ2-7; weak D call: TRBD1 (6 bases). Per germline, CDR1 SGHTS and CDR2 YDEGEE. CDR3 length: 14 amino acids. V lost 6 bases, J lost 1 base, and 14 bases lay in between. CDR3 sequence reads: CASTFRDTSYEQYF. CDR3 sequence (DNA): TGTGCCAGCACCTTCCGGGACACGTCCTACGAGCAGTACTTC.

The chain is built from TRBV29-1 and TRBJ2-2, with 14 bases fitting TRBD2. CDR3 length: 17 residues. Germline CDR1 reads SQVTM; CDR2 reads ANQGSEA. With 6 bases clipped from V and 4 bases from J, the junction kept 10 bases outside the gene matches. The CDR3 loop reads CSVPAGTSGGFTGELFF. DNA for the CDR3: TGCAGCGTGCCTGCAGGGACTAGCGGGGGTTTCACCGGGGAGCTGTTTTTT.

This rearrangement joins TRBV10-2 to TRBJ1-6; D gene unclear. Trimming took off 2 bases at V and 4 bases at J, with 6 bases between the two ends. Looked up from germline, CDR1 is WSHSY and CDR2 is SAAADI. The CDR3 has 14 amino acids. For the CDR3, the DNA is TGCGCCAGCAGTGAGGTCAGTTATAATTCACCCCTCCACTTT. Its protein is CASSEVSYNSPLHF.

This chain uses TRBV7-2 with TRBJ2-7; perhaps TRBD2 as D (5 bases). V was clipped by 2 bases and J by 3 bases, with 11 bases between them. This CDR3 region has 14 residues. CDR1 is SGHTA, CDR2 FQGNSA, per germline. CDR3 nucleotide sequence: TGTGCCAGCAGCTTAAAGGGAGATTACTACGAGCAGTACTTC. As protein: CASSLKGDYYEQYF.

This CDR3 is CASSFPGSTDTQYF. The DNA of the CDR3 is TGCGCCAGCAGCTTTCCGGGGAGCACAGATACGCAGTATTTT. This chain joins TRBV5-1 and TRBJ2-3, with D possibly being TRBD2 (5 bases). CDR1 is SGHRS and CDR2 is YFSETQ in the germline V gene. This CDR3 comprises 14 residues. V lost 2 bases, J lost 0 bases, and 7 bases lay in between.

The chain combines TRBV7-2 with TRBJ2-7; possible D gene TRBD2, 7 bases. The V gene lost 3 bases and the J gene lost 6 bases, with 15 bases spanning the gap. This CDR3 has 14 amino acids. The germline V gene has CDR1 SGHTA and CDR2 FQGNSA. In DNA form, the CDR3 reads TGTGCCAGCAGCTTCGGGGGGCGTAATGCCGAGCAGTACTTC. Its protein product is CASSFGGRNAEQYF.

This clone occurred a few times. Here the CDR3 reads CASSRTGNTEAFF. CDR3 sequence (DNA): TGTGCCAGCAGCCGCACAGGGAACACTGAAGCTTTCTTT. The chain couples TRBV5-6 to TRBJ1-1; tentatively, D is TRBD1 (5 bases). CDR1 is SGHDT and CDR2 is YYEEEE in the germline V gene. V lost 4 bases, J lost 1 base, and 8 bases lay in between. The CDR3 is 13 residues long.

The gene calls are TRBV7-2 and TRBJ2-1, with a weak D call TRBD1 (6 bases). The V gene's germline CDR1 is SGHTA and CDR2 FQGNSA. Trimming pared 1 base from V and 12 bases from J, leaving 10 bases between. The CDR3 runs to 12 residues. CDR3 protein: CASSLDRAVQFF. The DNA of the CDR3 is TGTGCCAGCAGCTTAGACAGGGCCGTGCAGTTCTTC.

This chain joins TRBV7-2 and TRBJ1-2; tentatively, D is TRBD1 (6 bases). The CDR3 runs to 14 residues. V shed 0 bases and J shed 4 bases, with 9 bases lying between them. Germline V lookup: CDR1 SGHTA, CDR2 FQGNSA. In DNA, the CDR3 is TGTGCCAGCAGCTTAGCGGCAGGGGCCTATGGCTACACCTTC. Translation: CASSLAAGAYGYTF.

The CDR3, as DNA: TGTGCCAGCGCCGAGTCAGGGTGGATGAACACTGAAGCTTTCTTT. As protein: CASAESGWMNTEAFF. The genes are TRBV28 and TRBJ1-1; a possible D gene is TRBD1 (5 bases). Per the germline V gene, CDR1 is MDHEN and CDR2 is SYDVKM. Trimming removed 8 bases from V and 0 bases from J, with 16 bases in between. The length of the CDR3 is 15 residues.

The rearrangement uses TRBV7-2 and TRBJ1-5; 9 bases match TRBD1. The CDR3 runs to 20 residues. CDR1 is SGHTA, CDR2 FQGNSA, per germline. V lost 0 bases, J lost 1 base, and 13 bases stayed unmatched. The DNA of the CDR3 is TGTGCCAGCAGCTTAGCGCCACCGGGACAGGGAGGCTTCAGCAATCAGCCCCAGCATTTT. Encoded protein: CASSLAPPGQGGFSNQPQHF.

The CDR3 nucleotides are TGTGCCAGCAGTCACGGACAGGCCGAGAACACTGAAGCTTTCTTT. It encodes CASSHGQAENTEAFF. The chain recombines TRBV6-6 with TRBJ1-1, with TRBD1 matching over 7 bases. The CDR3 runs to 15 residues. The trim removed 5 bases at V and 1 base at J, leaving 7 bases unmatched. From germline, CDR1 is MNHNY and CDR2 SVGAGI (reference sequence).

The chain uses TRBV7-9 and TRBJ1-1; tentative D call: TRBD1 (5 bases). CDR3 length: 18 amino acids. Germline values: CDR1 SEHNR, CDR2 FQNEAQ (reference sequence). Trimming took 5 bases from V and 6 from J, leaving 28 bases between them. DNA of the CDR3: TGTGCCAGCAGCCTAGTCGGGGGGGAAGGGTCCTTGGGACCTGAAGCTTTCTTT. Translating it yields CASSLVGGEGSLGPEAFF.

Note on this clone: A junction end diverges from the germline sequence, so it may reflect a read error. CDR3 in DNA: TGTTCCAGCAGCCCAGACAGGGAATTAAGTAATTCACCCCTCCACTTT. It translates to CSSSPDRELSNSPLHF. The chain links TRBV7-9 to TRBJ1-6, with 7 bases aligning to TRBD1. Germline CDR1 reads SEHNR; CDR2 reads FQNEAQ (reference sequence). This CDR3 region has 16 residues. Based on the CDR3 plus reference TRBV7-9 and TRBJ1-6, the full variable domain is DTGVSQNPRHKITKRGQNVTFRCDPISEHNRLYWYRQTLGQGPEFLTYFQNEAQLEKSRLLSDRFSAERPKGSFSTLEIQRTEQGDSAMYLCSSSPDRELSNSPLHFGNGTRLTVT.

The V and J genes are TRBV28 and TRBJ1-4; a possible D gene is TRBD1 (5 bases). Germline loops: CDR1 MDHEN, CDR2 SYDVKM. There are 16 residues in the CDR3. V dropped 6 bases and J dropped 7 bases, with 21 bases sitting between them. This chain's CDR3 is CASSTDWEGTGEKLFF. The CDR3 DNA sequence: TGTGCCAGCAGCACTGACTGGGAGGGGACGGGTGAAAAACTGTTTTTT.

The chain employs TRBV7-9 and TRBJ1-2; D perhaps matches TRBD1 (6 bases). Trimming took 4 bases from V and 1 from J, leaving 7 bases between them. The CDR3 consists of 13 residues. Germline CDR1 is SEHNR and CDR2 is FQNEAQ (reference sequence). CDR3 sequence reads: CASSYRDNYGYTF. DNA of the CDR3: TGTGCCAGCAGCTACAGGGATAACTATGGCTACACCTTC.